This T cell receptor (beta chain) was observed in a study of OX40 agonist ivuxolimab in advanced cancers. Study information: Past anti-PD-1, anti-PD-L1 or anti-CTLA-4 therapy was accepted, and 40% had received some.

This clone has only a few counts. The antigen is not known. The junction differs from germline at one of its ends, possibly a read error. Profiling relied on immunoSEQ multiplex PCR, and the TCRdb table lists in-frame clones only, not all of them. The sample has some 37,000 clones; approximately 79% are singletons. Findings and caveats of the study: More expanded clones were seen, on average, in CD8+ T cells than in CD4+. Low normalized T-cell clonal expansion also characterized some of the nonresponders.

This sample comprised CD4+ or CD8+ T cells sorted from blood, obtained in a trial of the OX40 agonist ivuxolimab. The receptor was derived from an adult with an advanced solid tumor such as melanoma, head and neck, liver or kidney cancer.

The CDR3 protein is CSTGTSYGQYF. The CDR3 DNA follows: TGCAGCACTGGGACATCCTACGGGCAGTACTTC. The chain is built from TRBV29-1 and TRBJ2-7, with D possibly matching TRBD1 (6 bases). This CDR3 spans 11 amino acids. CDR1 is SQVTM and CDR2 is ANQGSEA in the germline V gene.